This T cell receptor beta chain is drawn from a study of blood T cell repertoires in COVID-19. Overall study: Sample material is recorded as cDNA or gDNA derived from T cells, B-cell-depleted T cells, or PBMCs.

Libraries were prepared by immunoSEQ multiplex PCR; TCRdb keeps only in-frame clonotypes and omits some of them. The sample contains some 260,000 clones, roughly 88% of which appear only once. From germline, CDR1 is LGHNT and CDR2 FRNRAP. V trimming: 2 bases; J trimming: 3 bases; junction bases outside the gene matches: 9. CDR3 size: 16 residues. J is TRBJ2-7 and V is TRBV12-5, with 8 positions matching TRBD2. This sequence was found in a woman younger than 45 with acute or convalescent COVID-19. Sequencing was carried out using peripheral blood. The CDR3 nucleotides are TGTGCTAGTGGTTTGCCATATGAAGCGGGAGACTACGAGCAGTACTTC. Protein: CASGLPYEAGDYEQYF.